This T cell receptor (beta chain) was captured by sequencing in a study of T-cell memory formation after mild COVID-19. Study-level results: The pre-infection memory compartment contained some responding clones, suggesting cross-reactive memory joined. Researchers could not confirm that second-wave clones peaking on day 37 targeted SARS-CoV-2.

With regard to this clonotype: Its specificity is unknown.

V dropped 4 bases and J dropped 0; count of bases not matched to a gene: 5. CDR1 SNHLY and CDR2 FYNNEI come from the germline V gene. This CDR3 is built from 17 residues. TCR alpha and TCR beta cDNA libraries carrying sample barcodes and UMIs were produced by 5'RACE using constant-segment primers. TCRdb fed the 5' RACE reads into MiXCR, producing one record per CDR3 protein. The table lists some 190,000 distinct CDR3 sequences, 18% of them singletons, with roughly 2.3% in the top ten. Sequencing used PBMCs or a T cell subset sorted from them (not recorded which). The chain uses TRBV2 and TRBJ2-6; 8 bases match TRBD1. The source is an adult woman who had mild COVID-19 (a few samples of this study predate the infection). Cell type and time point are not known. The CDR3 sequence: CASSGGTGISGANVLTF. CDR3 nucleotide sequence: TGTGCCAGCAGTGGAGGGACAGGCATCTCTGGGGCCAACGTCCTGACTTTC.